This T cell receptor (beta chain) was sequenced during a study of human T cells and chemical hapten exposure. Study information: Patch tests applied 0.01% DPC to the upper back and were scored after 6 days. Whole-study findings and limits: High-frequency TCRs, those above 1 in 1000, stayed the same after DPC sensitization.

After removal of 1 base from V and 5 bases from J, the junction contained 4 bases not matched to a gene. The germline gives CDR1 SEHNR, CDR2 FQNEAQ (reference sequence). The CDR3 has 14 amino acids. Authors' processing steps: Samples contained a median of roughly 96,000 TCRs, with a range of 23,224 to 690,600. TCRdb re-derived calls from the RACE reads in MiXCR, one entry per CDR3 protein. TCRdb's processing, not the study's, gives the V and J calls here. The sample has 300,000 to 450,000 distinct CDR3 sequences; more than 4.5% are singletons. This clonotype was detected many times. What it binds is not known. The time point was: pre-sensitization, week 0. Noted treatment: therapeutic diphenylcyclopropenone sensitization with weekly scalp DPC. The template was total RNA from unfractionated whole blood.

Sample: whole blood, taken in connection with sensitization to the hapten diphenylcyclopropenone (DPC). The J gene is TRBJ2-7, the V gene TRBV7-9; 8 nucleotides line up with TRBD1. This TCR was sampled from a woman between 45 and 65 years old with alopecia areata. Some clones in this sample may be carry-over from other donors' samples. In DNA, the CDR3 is TGTGCCAGCAGCTTAGTCCGGACAGGGAACGAGCAGTACTTC. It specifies CASSLVRTGNEQYF.